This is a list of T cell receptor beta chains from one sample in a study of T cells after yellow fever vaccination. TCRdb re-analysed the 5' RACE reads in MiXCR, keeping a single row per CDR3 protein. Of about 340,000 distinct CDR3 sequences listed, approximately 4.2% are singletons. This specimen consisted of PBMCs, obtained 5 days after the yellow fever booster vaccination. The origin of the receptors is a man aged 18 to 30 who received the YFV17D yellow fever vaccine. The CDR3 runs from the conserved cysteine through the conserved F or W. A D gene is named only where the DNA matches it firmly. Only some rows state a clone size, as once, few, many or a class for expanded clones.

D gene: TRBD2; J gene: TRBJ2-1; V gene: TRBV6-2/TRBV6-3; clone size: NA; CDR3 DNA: TGTGCCAGCAGTTTAACCCGGACGGGAGGGCAAGAGCAGTTCTTC; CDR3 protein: CASSLTRTGGQEQFF
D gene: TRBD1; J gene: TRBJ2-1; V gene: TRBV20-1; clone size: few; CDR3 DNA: TGCAGTGCCTCTGACAGGGAAACCTACAATGAGCAGTTCTTC; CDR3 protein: CSASDRETYNEQFF
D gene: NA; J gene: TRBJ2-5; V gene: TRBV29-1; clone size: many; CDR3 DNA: TGCAGCGTTGATCTCGGAGAAGCGACCCCAGAGACCCAGTACTTC; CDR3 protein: CSVDLGEATPETQYF
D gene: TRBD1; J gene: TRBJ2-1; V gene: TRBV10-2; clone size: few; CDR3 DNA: TGCGCCAGCATGTCGGGACAGGGATCGTCGGGTGAGCAGTTCTTC; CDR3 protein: CASMSGQGSSGEQFF
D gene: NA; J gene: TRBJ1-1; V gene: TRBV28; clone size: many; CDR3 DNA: TGTGCCACCACCACCGGGGGCCAAGGGGACACTGAAGCTTTCTTT; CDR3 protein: CATTTGGQGDTEAFF
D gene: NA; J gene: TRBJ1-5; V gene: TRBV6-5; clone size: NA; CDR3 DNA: TGTGCCAGCAGTTGGACAAAAAATCAGCCCCAGCATTTT; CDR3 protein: CASSWTKNQPQHF
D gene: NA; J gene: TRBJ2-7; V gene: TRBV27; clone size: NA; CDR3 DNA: TGTGCCAGCAGCGCCTCACGAGTGGAGCAGTACTTC; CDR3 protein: CASSASRVEQYF
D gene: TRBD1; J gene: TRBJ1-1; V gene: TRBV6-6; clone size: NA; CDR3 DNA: TGTGCCATCAGAAAGATACAGGGGGCGCGGCACACTGAAGCTTTCTTT; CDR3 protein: CAIRKIQGARHTEAFF
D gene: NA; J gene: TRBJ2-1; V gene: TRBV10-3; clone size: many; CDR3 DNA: TGTGCAGGAGCGGGCGGTGCCGGGGCAGATGAGCAGTTCTTC; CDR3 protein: CAGAGGAGADEQFF
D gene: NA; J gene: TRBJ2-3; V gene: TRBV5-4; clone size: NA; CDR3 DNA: TGTGCCAGCAGCTCCCCGACAGGAGGCACAGATACGCAGTATTTT; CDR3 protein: CASSSPTGGTDTQYF
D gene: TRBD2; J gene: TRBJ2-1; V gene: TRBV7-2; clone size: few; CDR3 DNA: TGTGCCAGCAGCCAAGGACTAGCGGGCTCCTACAATGAGCAGTTCTTC; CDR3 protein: CASSQGLAGSYNEQFF
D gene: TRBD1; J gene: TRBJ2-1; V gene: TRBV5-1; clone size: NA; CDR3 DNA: TGCGCCAGCAGCTACCCGACAGGGCTATACAATGAGCAGTTCTTC; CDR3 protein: CASSYPTGLYNEQFF
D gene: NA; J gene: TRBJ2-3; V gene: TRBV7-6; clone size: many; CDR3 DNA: TGTGCCAGCAGCGAAGACAGGAGGGCAGATACGCAGTATTTT; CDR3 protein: CASSEDRRADTQYF
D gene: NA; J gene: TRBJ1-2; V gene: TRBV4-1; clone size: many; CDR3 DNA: TGCGCCAGCAGCCAAGTTGGGCTATATGGCTACACCTTC; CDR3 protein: CASSQVGLYGYTF
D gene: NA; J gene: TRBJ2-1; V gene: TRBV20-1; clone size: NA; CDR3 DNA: TGCAGTGCCCCATCAGCCCAGGGGGGCTTCAATGAGCAGTTCTTC; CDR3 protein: CSAPSAQGGFNEQFF
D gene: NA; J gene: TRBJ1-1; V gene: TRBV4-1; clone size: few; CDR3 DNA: TGCGCCAGCAGCCAAGATTCGAGAGGGGCTGGTGAAGCTTTCTTT; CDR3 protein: CASSQDSRGAGEAFF
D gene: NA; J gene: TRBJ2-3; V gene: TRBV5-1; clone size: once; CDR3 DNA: TGCGCCAGCAGCTTTGACCCCCTAAATGCAGGCCCAGATACGCAGTATTTT; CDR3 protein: CASSFDPLNAGPDTQYF
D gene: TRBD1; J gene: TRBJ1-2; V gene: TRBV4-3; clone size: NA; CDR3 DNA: TGCGCCAGCAGCCAAGATCCGGAACAGGGGGGAGGCTACACCTTC; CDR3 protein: CASSQDPEQGGGYTF
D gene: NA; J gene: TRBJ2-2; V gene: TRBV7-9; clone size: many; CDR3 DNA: TGTGCCAGCACCCGACCGGGACATAACACCGGGGAGCTGTTTTTT; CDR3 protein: CASTRPGHNTGELFF
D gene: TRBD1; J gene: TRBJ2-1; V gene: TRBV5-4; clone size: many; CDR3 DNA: TGTGCCAGCAGCTTCTCGACAGGGTTCAATGAGCAGTTCTTC; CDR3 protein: CASSFSTGFNEQFF
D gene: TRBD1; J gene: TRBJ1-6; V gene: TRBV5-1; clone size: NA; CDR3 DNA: TGCGCCAGCAACCGACAGGGGCTTAATTCACCCCTCCACTTT; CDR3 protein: CASNRQGLNSPLHF
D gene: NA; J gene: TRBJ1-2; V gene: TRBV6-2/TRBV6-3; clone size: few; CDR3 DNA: TGTGCCAGCAGTTCCCAAACAGGAAACTATGGCTACACCTTC; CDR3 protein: CASSSQTGNYGYTF
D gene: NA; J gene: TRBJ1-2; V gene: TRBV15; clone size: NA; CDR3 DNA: TGTGCCACCAGCAGAGATCGGGGGGGGCCGCCCAACTATGGCTACACCTTC; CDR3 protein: CATSRDRGGPPNYGYTF
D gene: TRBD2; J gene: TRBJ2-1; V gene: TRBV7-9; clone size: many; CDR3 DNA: TGTGCCAGCAGCCCCACTAGCGGGGGCCGACATGAGCAGTTCTTC; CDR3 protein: CASSPTSGGRHEQFF
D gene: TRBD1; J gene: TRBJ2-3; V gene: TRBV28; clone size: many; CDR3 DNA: TGTGCCAGCAGTTTAGGGACAGGCCACACAGATACGCAGTATTTT; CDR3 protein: CASSLGTGHTDTQYF
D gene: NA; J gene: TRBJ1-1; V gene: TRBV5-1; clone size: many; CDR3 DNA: TGCGCCAGCAGCTTGGCAGGGGCATTCAGTGAAGCTTTCTTT; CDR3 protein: CASSLAGAFSEAFF
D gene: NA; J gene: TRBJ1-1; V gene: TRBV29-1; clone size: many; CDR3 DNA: TGCAGCGTTGTGTCTCCGGGGATGAACACTGAAGCTTTCTTT; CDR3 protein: CSVVSPGMNTEAFF
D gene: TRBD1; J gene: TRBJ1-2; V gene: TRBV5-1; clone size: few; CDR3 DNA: TGCGCCAGCAGCTTCCGACAGGGTGAAGGCTACACCTTC; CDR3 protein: CASSFRQGEGYTF
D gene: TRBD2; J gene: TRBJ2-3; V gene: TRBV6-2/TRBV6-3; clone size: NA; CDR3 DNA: TGTGCCAGCAGACGCTACCATCTAGCGGGGGGGAACACAGATACGCAGTATTTT; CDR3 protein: CASRRYHLAGGNTDTQYF
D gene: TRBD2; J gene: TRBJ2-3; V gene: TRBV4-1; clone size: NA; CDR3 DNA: TGCGCCAGCAGCCAAGAGGGACTAGCGGGGGTCATAGGGAATACGCAGTATTTT; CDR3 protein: CASSQEGLAGVIGNTQYF
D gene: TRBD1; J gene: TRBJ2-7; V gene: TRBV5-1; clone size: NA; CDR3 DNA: TGCGCCAGCAGCTTGCCGGACAGGGGTCACGAGCAGTACTTC; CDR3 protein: CASSLPDRGHEQYF
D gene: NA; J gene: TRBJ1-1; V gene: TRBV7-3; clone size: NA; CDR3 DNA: TGTGCCAGCAGCCCCTTAGGGGCCACTGAAGCTTTCTTT; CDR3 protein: CASSPLGATEAFF
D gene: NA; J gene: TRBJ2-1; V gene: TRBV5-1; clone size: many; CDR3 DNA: TGCGCCAGCAGCTTGGGTGCAGCAAGGGATGAGCAGTTCTTC; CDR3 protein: CASSLGAARDEQFF
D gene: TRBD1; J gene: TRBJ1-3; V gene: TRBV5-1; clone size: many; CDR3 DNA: TGCGCCAGCAGCATCCAGGGGGCTGACACCATATATTTT; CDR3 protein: CASSIQGADTIYF
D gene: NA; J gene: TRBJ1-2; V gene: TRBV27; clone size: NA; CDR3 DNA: TGTGCCAGCAGTTCCCGCGGCCAGGCGGGGGGATTCTATGGCTACACCTTC; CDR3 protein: CASSSRGQAGGFYGYTF
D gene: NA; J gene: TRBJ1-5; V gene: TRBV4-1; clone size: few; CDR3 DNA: TGCGCCAGCAGCCAAGGGGGGACGCCCCAGCATTTT; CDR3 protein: CASSQGGTPQHF
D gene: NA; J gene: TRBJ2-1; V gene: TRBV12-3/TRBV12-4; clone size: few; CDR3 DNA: TGTGCCAGCAGTTCAAGTGCGTCGGGGGCATATGAGCAGTTCTTC; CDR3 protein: CASSSSASGAYEQFF
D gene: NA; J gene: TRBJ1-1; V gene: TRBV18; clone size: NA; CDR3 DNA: TGTGCCAGCTCACCACCGAGAGCCGGGAACACTGAAGCTTTCTTT; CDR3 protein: CASSPPRAGNTEAFF
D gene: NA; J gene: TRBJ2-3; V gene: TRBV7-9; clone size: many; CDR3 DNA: TGTGCCAGCAGCTTAGCGGTAAACACAGATACGCAGTATTTT; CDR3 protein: CASSLAVNTDTQYF
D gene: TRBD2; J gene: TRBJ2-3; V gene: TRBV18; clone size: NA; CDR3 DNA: TGTGCCAGCTCAACAACTAGCGGGGGGGCTCTGAATACGCAGTATTTT; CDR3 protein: CASSTTSGGALNTQYF
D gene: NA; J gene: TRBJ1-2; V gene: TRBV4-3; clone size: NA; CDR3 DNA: TGCGCCAGCAGCCTAGGGGGGGGCCTGCCATATGGCTACACCTTC; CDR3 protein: CASSLGGGLPYGYTF
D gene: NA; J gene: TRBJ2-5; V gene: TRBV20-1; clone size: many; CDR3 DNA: TGCAGTGCTAGGGGAAGACACGGTAATATGGAGACCCAGTACTTC; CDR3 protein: CSARGRHGNMETQYF
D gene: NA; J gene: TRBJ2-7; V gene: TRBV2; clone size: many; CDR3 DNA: TGTGCCAGCAAGGTCCCGGGAAGCTCCTACGAGCAGTACTTC; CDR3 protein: CASKVPGSSYEQYF
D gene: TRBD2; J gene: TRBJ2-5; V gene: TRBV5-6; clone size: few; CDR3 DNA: TGTGCCAGCAGCTCAACTAGCGGGGGTCATCAAGAGACCCAGTACTTC; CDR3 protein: CASSSTSGGHQETQYF
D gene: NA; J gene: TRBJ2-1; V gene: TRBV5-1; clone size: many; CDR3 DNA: TGCGCCAGCGGCCAACAGGGCAATGAGCAGTTCTTC; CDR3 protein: CASGQQGNEQFF
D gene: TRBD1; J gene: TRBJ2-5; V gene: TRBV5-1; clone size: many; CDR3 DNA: TGCGCCAGCAGCTTGGAGCAGGGGGCAGAGACCCAGTACTTC; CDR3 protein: CASSLEQGAETQYF